What follows are 7 T cell receptor beta chains derived from one specimen sequenced in a study of CD8+CD57+ T cells in acquired aplastic anemia. The template for TCR beta VDJ and CDR3 sequence profiling was genomic DNA. TCRdb passed the reads through MiXCR, listing each CDR3 protein once. There are about 120,000 distinct CDR3 sequences in the sample; 50% to 60% occur only once, and around 27% lies in the top ten. Patients selected for sequencing had displayed CD8+CD57+ cell expansion by flow cytometry. The material sequenced was sorted CD4+, CD8+, or CD8+CD57+ T cells (not recorded which) from PBMCs. The source is a human donor with aplastic anemia.

This clonotype has a single count. The chain recombines TRBV6-2 or TRBV6-3 with TRBJ1-1; no firm D call. V lost 2 bases to trimming and J lost 4 bases, with 11 bases between them. CDR1 and CDR2 (germline): MNHEY, SVGEGT. The CDR3 runs 14 residues. The CDR3 DNA reads TGTGCCAGCAGTTACGGGGAGGTAGGCACTGAAGCTTTCTTT. This gives the protein CASSYGEVGTEAFF.

This clonotype was detected ten times or more. The chain is built from TRBV7-8 and TRBJ2-3; D not resolved. The CDR3 is made up of 14 amino acids. From germline, CDR1 is SGHVS and CDR2 FQNEAQ. The V and J ends lost 4 bases and 4 bases respectively, with 12 bases between them. CDR3 bases: TGTGCCAGCAGCTCGACCCCCCCCCCAGATACGCAGTATTTT. Its translation is CASSSTPPPDTQYF.

This clonotype was recorded a few times. The chain couples TRBV2 to TRBJ2-7, with unresolved D. CDR1 and CDR2 from the germline V gene are SNHLY and FYNNEI. Trimming shortened V by 6 bases and J by 3 bases, and 6 bases separated the two germline ends. The CDR3 has 11 amino acids. The CDR3 DNA follows: TGTGCCAGCAGGAACAACTACGAGCAGTACTTC. Protein: CASRNNYEQYF. The full variable domain, completed using reference TRBV2 and TRBJ2-7, is EPEVTQTPSHQVTQMGQEVILRCVPISNHLYFYWYRQILGQKVEFLVSFYNNEISEKSEIFDDQFSVERPDGSNFTLKIRSTKLEDSAMYFCASRNNYEQYFGPGTRLTVT.

This clonotype was counted a few times. The V gene is TRBV27, the J gene TRBJ1-6, with D uncertain. The CDR3 totals 15 residues. CDR1 is MNHEY and CDR2 is SMNVEV in the germline V gene (reference sequence). Trimming took off 7 bases at V and 5 bases at J, with 15 bases between the two ends. The CDR3 protein is CASTPLPQNNSPLHF. CDR3 in DNA: TGTGCCAGCACCCCTCTCCCGCAGAATAATTCACCCCTCCACTTT.

This sequence joins TRBV7-9 and TRBJ2-2, with D maybe TRBD1 (5 bases). This CDR3 comprises 15 residues. Looked up from germline, CDR1 is SEHNR and CDR2 is FQNEAQ (reference sequence). The V and J ends lost 0 bases and 6 bases respectively, with 11 bases between them. The CDR3 protein is CASSLAGQKAGELFF. The DNA for the CDR3 is TGTGCCAGCAGCTTAGCGGGGCAGAAGGCCGGGGAGCTGTTTTTT.

This clonotype was seen many times. The rearrangement uses TRBV14 and TRBJ2-1, with 7 bases fitting TRBD2. The trim removed 4 bases at V and 4 bases at J, leaving 13 bases unmatched. This CDR3 comprises 17 residues. Germline CDR1 reads SGHDN; CDR2 reads FVKESK. DNA for the CDR3: TGTGCCAGCAGCCCCCCAGCCGGGACTACTCGATACAATGAGCAGTTCTTC. This codes for CASSPPAGTTRYNEQFF. The full variable domain, completed using reference TRBV14 and TRBJ2-1, is EAGVTQFPSHSVIEKGQTVTLRCDPISGHDNLYWYRRVMGKEIKFLLHFVKESKQDESGMPNNRFLAERTGGTYSTLKVQPAELEDSGVYFCASSPPAGTTRYNEQFFGPGTRLTVL.

The table lists this clonotype with a few counts. V usage is TRBV7-9 and J usage is TRBJ1-1; D gene unclear. This CDR3 has 14 amino acids. Trimming took off 1 base at V and 0 bases at J, with 6 bases between the two ends. Germline loops: CDR1 SEHNR, CDR2 FQNEAQ (reference sequence). CDR3 nucleotides: TGTGCCAGCAGCTTAGGCCAGGTGAACACTGAAGCTTTCTTT. It codes for CASSLGQVNTEAFF.